Shown below are 11 T cell receptor beta chains from a single sample sequenced in a study of cytomegalovirus exposure and HLA in healthy donors. Researchers ran the PCR with 60 Vbeta and 13 Jbeta primers. Profiled with immunoSEQ multiplex PCR; TCRdb holds only in-frame clones, not every one. Of 55,000 to 75,000 clones in the sample, over 50% are singletons; the top ten hold around 2.7%. The sample consisted of PBMCs. These receptors all stem from a man aged 25-45 years in good health and CMV-seronegative.

This chain uses TRBV9 with TRBJ1-1, with 7 bases aligning to TRBD1. Unmatched junction bases numbered 2, after V lost 3 bases and J lost 3 bases. Germline lookup yields CDR1 SGDLS and CDR2 YYNGEE. This CDR3 has 13 amino acids. The CDR3 sequence: CASSATGDTEAFF. As DNA, the CDR3 is TGTGCCAGCAGCGCCACAGGGGACACTGAAGCTTTCTTT.

The chain is built from TRBV7-2 and TRBJ1-1; D might be TRBD1 (5 bases). Trimming shortened V by 4 bases and J by 0 bases, and 9 bases separated the two germline ends. CDR3 length: 14 residues. Germline V gives CDR1 SGHTA, CDR2 FQGNSA. CDR3 amino acids: CASSSPRVNTEAFF. The CDR3 DNA follows: TGTGCCAGCAGCTCACCCAGGGTGAACACTGAAGCTTTCTTT.

The V call is TRBV5-1, the J call TRBJ1-3, with TRBD1 identical over 7 bases. V shed 4 bases, J shed 6 bases, and the junction held 4 bases outside the gene matches. This CDR3 is built from 13 residues. The germline gives CDR1 SGHRS, CDR2 YFSETQ. The DNA for the CDR3 is TGCGCCAGCAGCACGGACAGGTCAAACACCATATATTTT. It specifies CASSTDRSNTIYF.

The CDR3 nucleotides are TGTGCCAGCAGCTTAGCGCCCCGCCCCTCGGCTGAAGCTTTCTTT. Translation: CASSLAPRPSAEAFF. The rearrangement links TRBV7-9 to TRBJ1-1, with D unresolved. V was trimmed by 0 bases and J by 6 bases, leaving 14 bases between them. Germline values: CDR1 SEHNR, CDR2 FQNEAQ (reference sequence). The CDR3 extends over 15 amino acids. Full variable domain (rest looked up from reference TRBV7-9 and TRBJ1-1): DTGVSQNPRHKITKRGQNVTFRCDPISEHNRLYWYRQTLGQGPEFLTYFQNEAQLEKSRLLSDRFSAERPKGSFSTLEIQRTEQGDSAMYLCASSLAPRPSAEAFFGQGTRLTVV.

V is TRBV6-1 and J is TRBJ1-5, with 7 bases identical to TRBD1. This CDR3 has 15 residues. Germline V gene data show CDR1 as MNHNS and CDR2 as SASEGT. Trimming cost V 6 bases and J 0 bases; bases outside gene matches: 5. This chain's CDR3 is CASRSGGNSNQPQHF. In DNA form, the CDR3 reads TGTGCCAGCAGGTCAGGGGGTAATAGCAATCAGCCCCAGCATTTT.

V gene TRBV5-1 combines with J gene TRBJ2-5; 11 bases align to TRBD1. The CDR3 is made up of 14 amino acids. From germline, CDR1 is SGHRS and CDR2 YFSETQ. V trimming: 3 bases; J trimming: 5 bases; junction bases outside the gene matches: 3. The CDR3 region is CASSWGTGGETQYF. The CDR3 DNA follows: TGCGCCAGCAGCTGGGGGACAGGGGGGGAGACCCAGTACTTC.

This clone was seen a single time. J is TRBJ2-7 and V is TRBV7-9, with TRBD1 matching 7 bases. V trimming: 5 bases; J trimming: 1 base; junction bases outside the gene matches: 8. Germline loops: CDR1 SEHNR, CDR2 FQNEAQ (reference sequence). CDR3 size: 15 residues. The CDR3 spells CASSPFGTESYEQYF. The CDR3 DNA is TGTGCCAGCAGCCCCTTTGGGACAGAGTCCTACGAGCAGTACTTC.

This chain joins TRBV9 and TRBJ2-2; D gene unclear. CDR1 is SGDLS, CDR2 YYNGEE, per germline. Deletions cut 4 bases from V and 3 bases from J, with 4 bases between. The CDR3 is 12 residues long. Written as DNA, the CDR3 is TGTGCCAGCAGCCCCGACACCGGGGAGCTGTTTTTT. Amino acid sequence: CASSPDTGELFF.

The chain recombines TRBV7-9 with TRBJ2-5, with 8 bases identical to TRBD2. The CDR3 totals 16 residues. Trimming cost V 2 bases and J 1 base; bases outside gene matches: 6. The germline V gene encodes CDR1 SEHNR and CDR2 FQNEAQ (reference sequence). Here the CDR3 DNA reads TGTGCCAGCAGCTTACCGGTCAGCGGGGGCCAAGAGACCCAGTACTTC. Amino acid sequence: CASSLPVSGGQETQYF.

This clone was detected only a few times. The chain carries TRBV7-3 and TRBJ2-3; D not resolved. This CDR3 has 13 residues. Germline V gives CDR1 SGHTA, CDR2 FQGTGA. Trimming left V 4 bases short and J 0 bases short, with 5 bases between. CDR3 sequence (DNA): TGTGCCAGCAGCTCCTATAGCACAGATACGCAGTATTTT. Translating gives CASSSYSTDTQYF.

This clone has a handful of counts. The chain is built from TRBV6-1 and TRBJ1-2, with D possibly matching TRBD1 (6 bases). Germline assignment: CDR1 MNHNS and CDR2 SASEGT. V lost 0 bases to trimming and J lost 7 bases, with 12 bases between them. The CDR3 consists of 14 residues. Here the CDR3 reads CASSEAPGGPGYTF. The CDR3 coding sequence is TGTGCCAGCAGTGAAGCACCCGGGGGGCCTGGCTACACCTTC.